This TCR beta chain was recorded in a study of regulatory T cells in long-lasting Graves disease. Study-wide findings and caveats: Thyroid tissue was not studied; only peripheral blood was. Lower TCR diversity characterized persistent Graves' patients relative to newly diagnosed patients.

This clonotype has at least ten counts. What it binds is not known. Indicated time point: newly diagnosed GD, antithyroid drugs for less than 3 months. PBMC RNA was the source of the TCR library. Assembly of TCR beta libraries relied on iRepertoire HTBI primers together with Arm-PCR of CDR3 regions. Each CDR3 protein gets one entry after TCRdb re-called the multiplex PCR reads with MiXCR. This table holds more than 400,000 distinct CDR3 sequences, 15% to 20% found once. The CDR3 spans 15 residues. V shed 0 bases, J shed 5 bases, and the junction held 6 bases outside the gene matches. Germline V CDR1 and CDR2: MNHEY, SVGEGT. This sample was shared with a second study, whose subject was T cells in Graves' hyperthyroidism and ophthalmopathy.

Sample: peripheral blood mononuclear cells (PBMCs), taken at new diagnosis, from a patient treated with antithyroid drugs. This TCR came from a man aged 35-49 years with Graves disease. The J gene is TRBJ2-7, the V gene TRBV6-2 or TRBV6-3; 8 bases agree with TRBD2. In nucleotides, the CDR3 is TGTGCCAGCAGTTACTCACTCGGGAGGGTCCACGAGCAGTACTTC. Translated: CASSYSLGRVHEQYF.